This T cell receptor (beta chain) is from a study of vaccination and CD4 T cells after COVID-19. Whole-study context: Drawing of post-COVID samples took place a median about 100 days after diagnosis (range 35 to 161). The cells were exposed to overlapping spike peptides originating from SARS-CoV-2, HCoV-NL63, HCoV-OC43 and HCoV-229E for stimulation.

As regards this clonotype: Its target is unknown.

The Oncomine TCR Beta short-read assay sequenced DNA from cultured CD4+ T cells. In TCRdb, the PCR reads were re-called with MiXCR into one record per CDR3 protein. The profile shows tens of thousands of distinct CDR3 sequences, about 40% of them singletons. CDR3 size: 15 residues. Germline V gives CDR1 LNHDA, CDR2 SQIVND (reference sequence). V gave up 1 base and J gave up 2 bases; unmatched junction bases: 4. The treatment: approximately nine-day PBMC culture with coronavirus spike peptide pools or control peptides (ViraFEST assay). Under the ViraFEST approach, antigen-specific T cells were expanded with peptide pools and TCRs subsequently sequenced.

This chain joins TRBV19 and TRBJ2-7; 8 nucleotides match TRBD1. The source was CD4+ T cells from blood, cultured in vitro, collected before SARS-CoV-2 vaccination. The receptor was isolated from a human donor who had recovered from COVID-19. CDR3 sequence: CASSIVGTGAYEQYF. The CDR3 DNA reads TGTGCCAGTAGTATAGTGGGGACAGGAGCCTACGAGCAGTACTTC. Variable domain in full (rest from reference TRBV19 and TRBJ2-7): DGGITQSPKYLFRKEGQNVTLSCEQNLNHDAMYWYRQDPGQGLRLIYYSQIVNDFQKGDIAEGYSVSREKKESFPLTVTSAQKNPTAFYLCASSIVGTGAYEQYFGPGTRLTVT.